This TCR beta chain was sequenced during a study of blood T cell repertoires in COVID-19. On the study more broadly: The samples span acute and convalescent COVID-19 from the United States, Italy and Spain. The analysed material was cDNA or gDNA that came from T cells, B-cell-depleted T cells, or PBMCs.

Under the authors' procedure: Reference gene primer amplification gave estimated nucleated cell counts. Sequencing used immunoSEQ multiplex PCR; TCRdb keeps in-frame clones, though not all of them. V, J and clone size were drawn from that table, and D and trimming were deduced from the DNA. The sample carries about 260,000 clones, approximately 88% recorded once. This clone was counted only a few times. The CDR3 contains 14 residues. V lost 1 base, J lost 5 bases, and 11 bases lay in between. Germline V gene sequence: CDR1 MNHEY, CDR2 SMNVEV (reference sequence). The rearrangement links TRBV27 to TRBJ2-5; D might be TRBD2 (7 bases). The sequencing input was peripheral blood. The TCR was taken from a human donor in a cohort sampled during active COVID-19. The CDR3 sequence is CASSLLGGAETQYF. The CDR3 DNA sequence: TGTGCCAGCAGTTTATTAGGGGGGGCTGAGACCCAGTACTTC.